A selection of T cell receptor beta chains follows, all from one sample in a study of breast tumors, draining lymph nodes, adjacent tissues. From the multiplex PCR reads, TCRdb called clonotypes with MiXCR, one entry per CDR3 protein. The sample contains approximately 31,000 distinct CDR3 sequences, roughly two thirds of which appear only once. Sample: breast tumor tissue. These receptors came from a female donor with breast cancer. Some clones in this sample may be carry-over from other donors' samples. CDR3s leave out the opening cysteine and the closing phenylalanine or tryptophan. Each record gives: V gene, J gene, CDR3 protein.

TRBV7-9	TRBJ1-2	ASSRTGGSYGYT
TRBV12-3/TRBV12-4	TRBJ2-5	ASSLRLAGPQETQY
TRBV20-1	TRBJ2-1	SASQGAGRRNEQF
TRBV2	TRBJ2-2	ASSGLAGTGELF
TRBV28	TRBJ1-2	ASSPGRMSSYT
TRBV7-8	TRBJ2-1	ASSLGTGGINEQF
TRBV24-1	TRBJ2-1	ATSEATRNYNEQF
TRBV29-1	TRBJ2-1	SVGMKQF
TRBV7-9	TRBJ2-1	ASSLAGYRGSGRGNEQF
TRBV4-3	TRBJ2-1	ASSQGPGVNEQF
TRBV5-4	TRBJ2-3	ASSFGVTDTQY
TRBV9	TRBJ2-1	ASSPGTASFNEQF
TRBV19	TRBJ1-6	ATGQGSSPLH
TRBV14	TRBJ2-1	ASSQGAWEQF
TRBV27	TRBJ1-6	ASSLWGRGGSPLH
TRBV5-5	TRBJ1-1	ASSPADRGQYTEAF
TRBV7-2	TRBJ2-5	ASSSDRGHSETQY
TRBV7-2	TRBJ2-7	ASSWTGGIDDEQY
TRBV6-5	TRBJ1-5	ASSRQINQPQH
TRBV7-3	TRBJ2-5	ASSSSHRGAQY
TRBV11-2	TRBJ2-2	ASSPPGRNTGELL
TRBV7-9	TRBJ2-3	ASSHGTGSTDTQY
TRBV7-8	TRBJ2-3	ASSPLSGGAADTQY
TRBV9	TRBJ1-1	AGSVGDRMNTEAF
TRBV5-1	TRBJ2-5	ASSGGPGSGRKETQY
TRBV2	TRBJ2-4	ASSERLGGRDIQY
TRBV11-3	TRBJ2-7	ASSAGLGPAGSDTYEQY
TRBV2	TRBJ2-2	ASSEVSAIGELF
TRBV7-3	TRBJ2-7	ASSLTSTGIYEQY
TRBV6-6	TRBJ1-5	ASRPGTVNQPQH
TRBV7-9	TRBJ2-7	ASSLATYEQY
TRBV9	TRBJ1-6	ASSRTGGSNSPLH
TRBV15	TRBJ2-5	ATSSPLFRETQY
TRBV15	TRBJ1-5	ASSDRTGSNQPQH
TRBV6-1	TRBJ1-6	ASSEDEGASYSSPLH
TRBV7-7	TRBJ2-1	ASASGGSNEQF
TRBV6-6	TRBJ1-2	ASSPRSGDSYT
TRBV2	TRBJ2-7	ASSDGLAGEQY
TRBV7-2	TRBJ2-1	ASSLNGQAKQF
TRBV25-1	TRBJ2-1	ASSEGNEQF
TRBV12-3/TRBV12-4	TRBJ1-4	ASSPTGQGNEKLF
TRBV20-1	TRBJ2-7	SATSGTSSYEQY
TRBV5-6	TRBJ2-5	ASSLFEAAQETQY
TRBV30	TRBJ1-2	AWSVPGAPQANYGYT
TRBV18	TRBJ1-3	ASSPKDGNTIY
TRBV10-3	TRBJ2-1	AISESLDREQF
TRBV7-8	TRBJ1-4	ASSLDRVHEKLF
TRBV7-3	TRBJ2-7	ASSLTKTSGFYEQY